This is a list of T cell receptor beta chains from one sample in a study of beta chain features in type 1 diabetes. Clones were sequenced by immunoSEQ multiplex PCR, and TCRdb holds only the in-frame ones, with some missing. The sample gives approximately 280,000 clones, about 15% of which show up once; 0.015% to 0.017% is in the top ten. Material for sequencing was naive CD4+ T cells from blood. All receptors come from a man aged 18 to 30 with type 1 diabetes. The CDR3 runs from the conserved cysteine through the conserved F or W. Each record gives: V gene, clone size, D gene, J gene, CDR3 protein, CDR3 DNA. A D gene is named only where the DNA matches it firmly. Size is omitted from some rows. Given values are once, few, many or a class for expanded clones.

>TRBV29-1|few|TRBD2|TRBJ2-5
CSVGRGGTSQETQYF
TGCAGCGTGGGGAGGGGCGGAACTTCCCAAGAGACCCAGTACTTC
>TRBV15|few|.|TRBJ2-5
CATSRAGTQYF
TGTGCCACCAGCAGAGCGGGGACCCAGTACTTC
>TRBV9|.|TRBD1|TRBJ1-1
CASSSRTGENTEAFF
TGTGCCAGCAGCTCCCGGACAGGGGAGAACACTGAAGCTTTCTTT
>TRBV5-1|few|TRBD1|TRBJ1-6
CASSLAQGAPLHF
TGCGCCAGCAGCTTGGCTCAGGGGGCACCCCTCCACTTT
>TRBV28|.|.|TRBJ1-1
CASSSPVTEAFF
TGTGCCAGCAGTTCCCCCGTCACTGAAGCTTTCTTT
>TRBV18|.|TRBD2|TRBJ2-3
CASSPPGTSGATDTQYF
TGTGCCAGCTCACCCCCCGGGACTAGCGGGGCCACAGATACGCAGTATTTT
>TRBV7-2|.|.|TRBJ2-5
CASKIRETQYF
TGTGCCAGCAAAATTCGGGAGACCCAGTACTTC
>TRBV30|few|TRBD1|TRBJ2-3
CAWDRGRDTQYF
TGTGCCTGGGACAGGGGCCGTGATACGCAGTATTTT
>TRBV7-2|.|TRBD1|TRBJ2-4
CASSLVGQGKNIQYF
TGTGCCAGCAGCTTAGTCGGACAGGGGAAAAACATTCAGTACTTC
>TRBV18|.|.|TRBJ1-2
CASSPDGVRGYGYTF
TGTGCCAGCTCACCCGACGGAGTCCGGGGCTATGGCTACACCTTC
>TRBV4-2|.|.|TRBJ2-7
CASSRGEDEQYF
TGTGCCAGCAGCCGGGGGGAAGACGAGCAGTACTTC
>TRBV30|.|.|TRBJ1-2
CAWSFRNYGYTF
TGTGCCTGGAGTTTTCGGAACTATGGCTACACCTTC
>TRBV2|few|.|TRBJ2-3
CASTARDPDTQYF
TGTGCCAGCACAGCCCGGGATCCAGATACGCAGTATTTT
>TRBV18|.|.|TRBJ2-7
CASSPLLEDEQYF
TGTGCCAGCTCACCACTCCTGGAGGACGAGCAGTACTTC
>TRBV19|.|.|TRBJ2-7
CASSIVAGQPPYEQYF
TGTGCCAGTAGTATCGTCGCGGGACAGCCACCCTACGAGCAGTACTTC
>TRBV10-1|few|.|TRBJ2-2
CASSEPSTGELFF
TGCGCCAGCAGTGAGCCCTCCACCGGGGAGCTGTTTTTT
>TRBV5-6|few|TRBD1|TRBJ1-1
CASSLVAGGTEAFF
TGTGCCAGCAGCTTGGTGGCAGGGGGCACTGAAGCTTTCTTT
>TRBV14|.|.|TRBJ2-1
CASSPQLVREQFF
TGTGCCAGCAGCCCTCAACTAGTTCGGGAGCAGTTCTTC
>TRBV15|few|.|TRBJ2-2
CATSRDPRNTGELFF
TGTGCCACCAGCAGAGATCCCCGGAACACCGGGGAGCTGTTTTTT
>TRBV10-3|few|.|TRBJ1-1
CAISGGLLNTEAFF
TGTGCCATCAGTGGCGGACTCTTGAACACTGAAGCTTTCTTT
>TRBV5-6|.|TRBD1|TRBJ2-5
CASSLRDREETQYF
TGTGCCAGCAGCCTGAGGGACAGGGAAGAGACCCAGTACTTC
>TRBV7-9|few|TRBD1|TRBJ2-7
CASSLDRGEQYF
TGTGCCAGCAGCCTGGACAGGGGTGAGCAGTACTTC
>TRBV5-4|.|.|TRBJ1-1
CASSFQATNTEAFF
TGTGCCAGCAGCTTCCAGGCTACGAACACTGAAGCTTTCTTT
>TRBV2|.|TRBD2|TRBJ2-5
CASSGTSGLQETQYF
TGTGCCAGCAGCGGGACTAGCGGACTTCAAGAGACCCAGTACTTC
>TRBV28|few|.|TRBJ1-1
CASSFRVVDTEAFF
TGTGCCAGCAGTTTCCGAGTGGTTGACACTGAAGCTTTCTTT
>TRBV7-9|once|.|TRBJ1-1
CASSLLPPGNTEAFF
TGTGCCAGCAGCTTATTGCCTCCCGGGAACACTGAAGCTTTCTTT
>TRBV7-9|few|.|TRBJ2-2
CASSSPRQNTGELFF
TGTGCCAGCAGCTCACCAAGACAGAACACCGGGGAGCTGTTTTTT
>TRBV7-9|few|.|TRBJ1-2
CASSYRENYGYTF
TGTGCCAGCAGTTATCGGGAAAACTATGGCTACACCTTC
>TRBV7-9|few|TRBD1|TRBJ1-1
CASSSGTELCF
TGTGCCAGCAGCTCCGGGACAGAGCTCTGTTTT
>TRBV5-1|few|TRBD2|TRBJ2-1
CASADEGTRPYNEQFF
TGCGCCAGCGCGGACGAAGGGACTAGACCCTACAATGAGCAGTTCTTC
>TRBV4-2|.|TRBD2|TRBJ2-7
CASSQGSSGSYEQYF
TGTGCCAGCAGCCAAGGCTCAAGCGGGAGCTACGAGCAGTACTTC
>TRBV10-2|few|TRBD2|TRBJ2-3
CASRLAGTDTQYF
TGCGCCAGCAGGCTAGCGGGAACAGATACGCAGTATTTT
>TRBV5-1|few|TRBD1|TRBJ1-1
CASSPIPGQGMGEAFF
TGCGCCAGCAGCCCGATACCGGGACAGGGAATGGGTGAAGCTTTCTTT
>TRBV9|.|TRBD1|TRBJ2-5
CASSVDRAETQYF
TGTGCCAGCAGCGTCGACAGGGCGGAGACCCAGTACTTC
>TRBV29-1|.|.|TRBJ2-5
CSVALRAIGETQYF
TGCAGCGTTGCGCTCAGGGCCATCGGGGAGACCCAGTACTTC
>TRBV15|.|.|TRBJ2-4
CATSSEILAKLAKNIQYF
TGTGCCACCAGCAGTGAAATTCTAGCGAAACTAGCCAAAAACATTCAGTACTTC
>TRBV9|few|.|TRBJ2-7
CASSVGVSYEQYF
TGTGCCAGCAGCGTAGGCGTTTCGTACGAGCAGTACTTC
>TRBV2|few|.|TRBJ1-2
CASLPGGFYGYTF
TGTGCCAGCCTTCCGGGAGGTTTCTATGGCTACACCTTC
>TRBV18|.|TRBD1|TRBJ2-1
CASSPRTGAVYNEQFF
TGTGCCAGCTCACCACGAACAGGGGCGGTCTACAATGAGCAGTTCTTC
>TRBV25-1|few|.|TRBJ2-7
CASSGLQRRAEQYF
TGTGCCAGCAGTGGGTTACAGCGGAGGGCCGAGCAGTACTTC
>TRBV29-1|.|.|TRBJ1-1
CSVGQGRTEAFF
TGCAGCGTTGGTCAGGGTAGAACTGAAGCTTTCTTT
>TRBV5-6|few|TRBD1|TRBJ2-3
CASSFGTDADTQYF
TGTGCCAGCAGCTTCGGGACAGACGCAGATACGCAGTATTTT
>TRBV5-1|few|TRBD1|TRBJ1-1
CASSILTGANTEAFF
TGCGCCAGCAGCATCCTGACAGGGGCAAACACTGAAGCTTTCTTT
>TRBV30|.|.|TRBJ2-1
CAWSGVNEQFF
TGTGCCTGGAGTGGAGTGAATGAGCAGTTCTTC
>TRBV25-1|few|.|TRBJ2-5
CASSESDWWQTQYF
TGTGCCAGCAGTGAATCGGACTGGTGGCAGACCCAGTACTTC
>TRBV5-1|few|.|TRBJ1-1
CASSYRSLNTEAFF
TGCGCCAGCAGCTATAGAAGCCTGAACACTGAAGCTTTCTTT
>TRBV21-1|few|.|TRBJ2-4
CASSKSGGNLDIQYF
TGTGCCAGCAGCAAGTCTGGCGGGAATCTGGACATTCAGTACTTC
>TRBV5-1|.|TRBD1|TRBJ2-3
CASSPDRAAQYF
TGCGCCAGCAGCCCCGACAGGGCAGCGCAGTATTTT
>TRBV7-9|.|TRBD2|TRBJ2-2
CASSTHLNLREGRGELFF
TGTGCCAGCAGCACCCACCTTAATCTGCGGGAGGGCCGCGGGGAGCTGTTTTTT
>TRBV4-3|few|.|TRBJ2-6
CASSQDLARPLSSGANVLTF
TGCGCCAGCAGCCAAGATCTGGCCAGGCCTTTATCCTCTGGGGCCAACGTCCTGACTTTC
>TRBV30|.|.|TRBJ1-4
CAWSVLGGSNEKLFF
TGTGCCTGGAGTGTACTCGGAGGGTCTAATGAAAAACTGTTTTTT
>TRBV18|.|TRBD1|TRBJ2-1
CASSPPGTAYNEQFF
TGTGCCAGCTCACCACCGGGGACAGCCTACAATGAGCAGTTCTTC
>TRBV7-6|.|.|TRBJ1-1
CASSLAERLNTEAFF
TGTGCCAGCAGCTTAGCGGAGAGACTGAACACTGAAGCTTTCTTT